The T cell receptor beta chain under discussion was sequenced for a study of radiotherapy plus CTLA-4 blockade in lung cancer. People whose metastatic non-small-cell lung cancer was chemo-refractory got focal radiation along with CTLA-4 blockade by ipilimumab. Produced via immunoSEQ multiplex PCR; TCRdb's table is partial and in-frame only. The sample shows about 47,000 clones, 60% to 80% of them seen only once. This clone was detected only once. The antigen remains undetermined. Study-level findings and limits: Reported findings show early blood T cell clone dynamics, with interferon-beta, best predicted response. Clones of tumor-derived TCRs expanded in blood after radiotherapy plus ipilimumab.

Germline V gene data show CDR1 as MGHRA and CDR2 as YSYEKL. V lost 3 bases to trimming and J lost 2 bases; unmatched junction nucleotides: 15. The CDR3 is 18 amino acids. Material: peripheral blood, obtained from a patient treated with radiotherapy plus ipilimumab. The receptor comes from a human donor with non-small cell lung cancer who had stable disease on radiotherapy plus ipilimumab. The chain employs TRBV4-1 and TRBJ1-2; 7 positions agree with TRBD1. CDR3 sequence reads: CASSHLSGQVRENYGYTF. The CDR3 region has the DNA TGCGCCAGCAGCCATCTCTCCGGACAGGTCCGGGAGAACTATGGCTACACCTTC.